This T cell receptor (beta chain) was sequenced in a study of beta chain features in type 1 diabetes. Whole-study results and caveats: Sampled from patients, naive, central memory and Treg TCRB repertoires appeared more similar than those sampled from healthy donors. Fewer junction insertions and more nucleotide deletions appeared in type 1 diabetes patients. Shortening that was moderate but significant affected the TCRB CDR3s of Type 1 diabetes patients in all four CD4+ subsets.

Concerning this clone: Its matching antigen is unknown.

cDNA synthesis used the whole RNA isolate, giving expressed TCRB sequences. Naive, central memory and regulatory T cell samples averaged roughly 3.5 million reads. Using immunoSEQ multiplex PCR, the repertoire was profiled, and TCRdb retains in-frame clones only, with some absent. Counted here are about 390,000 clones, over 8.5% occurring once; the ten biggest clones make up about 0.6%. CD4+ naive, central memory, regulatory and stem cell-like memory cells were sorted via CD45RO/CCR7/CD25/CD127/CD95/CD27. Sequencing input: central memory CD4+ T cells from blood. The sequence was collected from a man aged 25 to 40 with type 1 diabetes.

CDR3 sequence reads: CASSRPGLATGELFF. DNA of the CDR3: TGTGCCAGCAGTCGCCCCGGACTAGCTACCGGGGAGCTGTTTTTT. This chain links TRBV6-5 with TRBJ2-2; 8 bases align to TRBD2. Losses at the gene ends were 5 bases for V and 5 bases for J; bases not matched to a gene: 7. CDR1 is MNHEY, CDR2 SVGAGI, per germline. This CDR3 comprises 15 residues.